The sequence of this T cell receptor (beta chain) was determined in a study of blood T cell repertoires in COVID-19. Across the whole study: The cDNA or gDNA used as material had been derived from T cells, B-cell-depleted T cells, or PBMCs.

The CDR3 runs to 14 residues. J lost 2 bases, V lost 4 bases, and 2 bases had no gene match. Per the germline V gene, CDR1 is SGHKS and CDR2 is YYEKEE (reference sequence). Here immunoSEQ multiplex PCR was the method, and the copy in TCRdb shows in-frame clones only, minus some. The data contain 100,000 to 120,000 clones, about four fifths of them singletons. This chain joins TRBV5-5 and TRBJ2-7, with 11 bases lining up with TRBD1. The sequence derives from a woman in her 70s with acute or convalescent COVID-19. Source material: peripheral blood. The CDR3 spells CASSPGQGAYEQYF. In DNA form, the CDR3 reads TGTGCCAGCAGCCCGGGACAGGGGGCCTACGAGCAGTACTTC. Filled out from reference TRBV5-5 and TRBJ2-7, the complete variable domain reads DAGVTQSPTHLIKTRGQQVTLRCSPISGHKSVSWYQQVLGQGPQFIFQYYEKEERGRGNFPDRFSARQFPNYSSELNVNALLLGDSALYLCASSPGQGAYEQYFGPGTRLTVT.